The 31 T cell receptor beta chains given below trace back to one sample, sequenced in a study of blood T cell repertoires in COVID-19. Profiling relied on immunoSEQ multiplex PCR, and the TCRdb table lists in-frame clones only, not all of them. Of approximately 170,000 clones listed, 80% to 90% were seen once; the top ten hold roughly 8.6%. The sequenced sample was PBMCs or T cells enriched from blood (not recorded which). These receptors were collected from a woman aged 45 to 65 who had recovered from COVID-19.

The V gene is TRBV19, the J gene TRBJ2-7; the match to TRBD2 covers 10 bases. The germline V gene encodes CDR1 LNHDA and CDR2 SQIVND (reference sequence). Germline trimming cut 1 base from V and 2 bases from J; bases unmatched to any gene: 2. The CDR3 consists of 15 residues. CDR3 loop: CASSIGTSGTYEQYF. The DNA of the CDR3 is TGTGCCAGTAGTATAGGGACTAGCGGAACCTACGAGCAGTACTTC.

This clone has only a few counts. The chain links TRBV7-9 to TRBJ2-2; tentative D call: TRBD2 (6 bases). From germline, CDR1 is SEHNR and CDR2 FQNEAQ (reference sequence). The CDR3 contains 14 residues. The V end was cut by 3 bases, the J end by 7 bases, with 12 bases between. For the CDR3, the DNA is TGTGCCAGCAGCTTTTCGGGACTCCTCGGGGAGCTGTTTTTT. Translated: CASSFSGLLGELFF.

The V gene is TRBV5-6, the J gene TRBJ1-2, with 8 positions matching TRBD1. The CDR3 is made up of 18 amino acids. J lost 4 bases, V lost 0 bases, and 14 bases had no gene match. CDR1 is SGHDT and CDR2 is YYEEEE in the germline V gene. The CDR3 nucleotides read TGTGCCAGCAGCTTGGTTGGACAGGGCGAGGGGGGTTCCTATGGCTACACCTTC. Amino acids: CASSLVGQGEGGSYGYTF. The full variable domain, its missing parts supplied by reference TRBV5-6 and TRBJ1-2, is DAGVTQSPTHLIKTRGQQVTLRCSPKSGHDTVSWYQQALGQGPQFIFQYYEEEERQRGNFPDRFSGHQFPNYSSELNVNALLLGDSALYLCASSLVGQGEGGSYGYTFGSGTRLTVV.

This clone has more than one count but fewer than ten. This CDR3 is CATSTGVVSGYTF. The CDR3 bases are TGTGCCACCTCGACAGGGGTGGTTTCTGGCTACACCTTC. The chain recombines TRBV28 with TRBJ1-2, with 8 bases fitting TRBD1. Germline V CDR1 and CDR2: MDHEN, SYDVKM. CDR3 length: 13 amino acids. The junction had 11 bases not matched to a gene; V was cut back by 10 bases and J by 7 bases.

The DNA for the CDR3 is TGTGCCAGCAGCGTAGGCGGACAAGAAGAGACCCAGTACTTC. Translation: CASSVGGQEETQYF. The chain couples TRBV9 to TRBJ2-5; a possible D gene is TRBD1 (5 bases). Germline V gives CDR1 SGDLS, CDR2 YYNGEE. V lost 0 bases and J 3 bases, leaving 9 bases between the germline ends. The CDR3 length is 14 residues.

The CDR3 protein is CASSLQGGYGYTF. The CDR3 bases are TGTGCCAGCAGTTTACAGGGAGGGTATGGCTACACCTTC. The chain combines TRBV12-3 or TRBV12-4 with TRBJ1-2, with D maybe TRBD1 (5 bases). Trimming took off 2 bases at V and 5 bases at J, with 9 bases between the two ends. This CDR3 spans 13 amino acids.

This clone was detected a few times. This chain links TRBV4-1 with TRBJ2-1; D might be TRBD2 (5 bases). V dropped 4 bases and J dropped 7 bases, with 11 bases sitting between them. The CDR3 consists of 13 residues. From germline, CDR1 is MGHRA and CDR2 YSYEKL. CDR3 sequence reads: CASSLPGGNEQFF. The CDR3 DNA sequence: TGCGCCAGCAGCCTACCTGGCGGGAATGAGCAGTTCTTC.

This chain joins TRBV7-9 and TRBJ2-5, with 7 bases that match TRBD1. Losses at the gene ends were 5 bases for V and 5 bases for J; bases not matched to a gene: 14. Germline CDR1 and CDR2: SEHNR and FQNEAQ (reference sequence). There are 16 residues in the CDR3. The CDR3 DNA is TGTGCCAGCAGCCCCTCCCAAAGGGGGCGCTTGGAGACCCAGTACTTC. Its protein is CASSPSQRGRLETQYF.

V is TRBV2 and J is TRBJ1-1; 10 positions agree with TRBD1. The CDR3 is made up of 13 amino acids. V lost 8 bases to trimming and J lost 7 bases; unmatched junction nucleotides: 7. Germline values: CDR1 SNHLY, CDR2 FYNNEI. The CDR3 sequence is CASAGQGINEAFF. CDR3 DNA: TGTGCCAGCGCGGGACAGGGGATAAATGAAGCTTTCTTT.

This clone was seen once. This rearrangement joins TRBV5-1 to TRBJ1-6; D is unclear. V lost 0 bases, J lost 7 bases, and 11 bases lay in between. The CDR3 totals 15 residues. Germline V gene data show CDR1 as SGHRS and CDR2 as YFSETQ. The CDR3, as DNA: TGCGCCAGCAGCTTGGAAACAGCTAAGAATTCACCCCTCCACTTT. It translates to CASSLETAKNSPLHF.

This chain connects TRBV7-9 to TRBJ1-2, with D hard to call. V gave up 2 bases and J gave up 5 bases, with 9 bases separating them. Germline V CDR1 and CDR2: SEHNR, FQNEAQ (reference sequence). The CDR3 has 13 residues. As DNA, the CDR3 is TGTGCCAGCAGCTTAAATAACCTATATGGCTACACCTTC. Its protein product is CASSLNNLYGYTF.

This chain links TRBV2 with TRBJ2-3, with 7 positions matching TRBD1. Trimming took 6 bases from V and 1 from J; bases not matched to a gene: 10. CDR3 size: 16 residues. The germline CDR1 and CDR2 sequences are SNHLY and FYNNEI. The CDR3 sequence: CASREQGRARTDTQYF. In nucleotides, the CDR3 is TGTGCCAGCAGAGAACAGGGGAGAGCCCGCACAGATACGCAGTATTTT.

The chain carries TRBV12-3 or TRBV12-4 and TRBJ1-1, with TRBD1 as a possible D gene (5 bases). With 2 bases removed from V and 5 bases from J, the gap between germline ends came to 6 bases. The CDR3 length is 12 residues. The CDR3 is CASSLRGTEAFF. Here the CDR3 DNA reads TGTGCCAGCAGTTTAAGGGGAACTGAAGCTTTCTTT.

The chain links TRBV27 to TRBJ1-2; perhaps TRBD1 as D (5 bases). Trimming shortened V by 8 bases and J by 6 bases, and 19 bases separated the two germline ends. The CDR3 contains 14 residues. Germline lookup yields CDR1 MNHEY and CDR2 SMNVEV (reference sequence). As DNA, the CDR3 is TGTGCCAGCCGAAGGACATTTCTCAGCGATGGCTACACCTTC. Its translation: CASRRTFLSDGYTF.

CDR3 sequence: CASSSDRAYGYTF. In DNA form, the CDR3 reads TGTGCCAGCAGTTCCGACAGGGCCTATGGCTACACCTTC. The V gene is TRBV6-5, the J gene TRBJ1-2, with 7 nucleotides matching TRBD1. V lost 4 bases and J lost 4; bases outside the gene matches: 3. CDR3 size: 13 residues. Looked up from germline, CDR1 is MNHEY and CDR2 is SVGAGI.

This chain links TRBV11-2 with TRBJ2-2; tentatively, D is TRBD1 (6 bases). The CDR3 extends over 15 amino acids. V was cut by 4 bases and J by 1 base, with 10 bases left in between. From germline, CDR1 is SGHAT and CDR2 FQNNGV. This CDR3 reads CASSSPGVNTGELFF. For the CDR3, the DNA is TGTGCCAGCAGCTCCCCAGGGGTGAACACCGGGGAGCTGTTTTTT.

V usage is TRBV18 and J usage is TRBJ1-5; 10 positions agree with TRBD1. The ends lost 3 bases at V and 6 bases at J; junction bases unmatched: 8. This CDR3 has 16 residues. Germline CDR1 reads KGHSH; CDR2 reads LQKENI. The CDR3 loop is CASSPQGTGEAQPQHF. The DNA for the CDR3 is TGTGCCAGCTCACCCCAAGGGACAGGGGAAGCTCAGCCCCAGCATTTT.

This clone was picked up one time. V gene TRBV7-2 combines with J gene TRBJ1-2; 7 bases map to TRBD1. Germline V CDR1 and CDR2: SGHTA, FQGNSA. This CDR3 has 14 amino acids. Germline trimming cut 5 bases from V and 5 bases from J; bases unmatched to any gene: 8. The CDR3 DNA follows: TGTGCCAGCAGCCCGCGGACAGGCAGATATGGCTACACCTTC. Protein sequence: CASSPRTGRYGYTF.

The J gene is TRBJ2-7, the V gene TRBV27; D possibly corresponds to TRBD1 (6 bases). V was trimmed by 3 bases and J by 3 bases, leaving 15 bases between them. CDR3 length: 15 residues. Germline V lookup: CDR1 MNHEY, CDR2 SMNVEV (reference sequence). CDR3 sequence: CASSFMAGDDYEQYF. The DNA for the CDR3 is TGTGCCAGCAGTTTCATGGCAGGGGATGACTACGAGCAGTACTTC.

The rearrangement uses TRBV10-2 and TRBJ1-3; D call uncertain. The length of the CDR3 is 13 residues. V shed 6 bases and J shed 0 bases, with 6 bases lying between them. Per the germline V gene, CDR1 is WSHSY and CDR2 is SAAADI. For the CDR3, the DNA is TGCGCCAGCAGAGCCTACTCTGGAAACACCATATATTTT. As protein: CASRAYSGNTIYF.

CDR3 amino acids: CASRTENTGELFF. The DNA for the CDR3 is TGTGCCAGCCGGACAGAGAACACCGGGGAGCTGTTTTTT. The chain combines TRBV2 with TRBJ2-2; a possible D gene is TRBD1 (6 bases). The CDR3 is made up of 13 amino acids. Trimming removed 8 bases at V and 1 base at J, with 8 bases between. The V gene's germline CDR1 is SNHLY and CDR2 FYNNEI.

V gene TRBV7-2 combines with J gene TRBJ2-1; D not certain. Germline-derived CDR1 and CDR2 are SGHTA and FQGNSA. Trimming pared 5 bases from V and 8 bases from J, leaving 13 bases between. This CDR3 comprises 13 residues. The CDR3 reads CASSPELRDEQFF. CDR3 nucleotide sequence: TGTGCCAGCAGCCCCGAACTCCGTGATGAGCAGTTCTTC.

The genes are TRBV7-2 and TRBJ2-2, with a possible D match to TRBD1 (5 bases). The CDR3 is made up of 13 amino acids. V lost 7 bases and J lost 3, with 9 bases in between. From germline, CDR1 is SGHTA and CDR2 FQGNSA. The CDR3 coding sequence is TGTGCCAGCAAACAGGAGTACACCGGGGAGCTGTTTTTT. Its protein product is CASKQEYTGELFF.

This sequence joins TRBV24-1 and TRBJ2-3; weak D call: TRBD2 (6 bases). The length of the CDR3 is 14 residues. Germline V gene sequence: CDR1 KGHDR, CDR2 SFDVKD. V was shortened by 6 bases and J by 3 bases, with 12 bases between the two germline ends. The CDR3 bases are TGTGCCACCAGTCTGGGGGGATCAACAGATACGCAGTATTTT. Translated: CATSLGGSTDTQYF.

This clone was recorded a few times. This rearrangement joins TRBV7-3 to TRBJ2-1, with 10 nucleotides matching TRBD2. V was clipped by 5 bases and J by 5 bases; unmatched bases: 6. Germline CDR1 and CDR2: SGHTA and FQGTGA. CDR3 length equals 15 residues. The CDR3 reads CASSQTSGVNNEQFF. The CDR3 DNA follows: TGTGCCAGCAGCCAAACTAGCGGGGTGAACAATGAGCAGTTCTTC.

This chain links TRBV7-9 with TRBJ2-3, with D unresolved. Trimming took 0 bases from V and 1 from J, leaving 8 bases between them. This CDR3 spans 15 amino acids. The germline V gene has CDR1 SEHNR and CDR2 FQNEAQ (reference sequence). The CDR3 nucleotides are TGTGCCAGCAGCTTAGCCTCTCCAGGCACAGATACGCAGTATTTT. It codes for CASSLASPGTDTQYF.

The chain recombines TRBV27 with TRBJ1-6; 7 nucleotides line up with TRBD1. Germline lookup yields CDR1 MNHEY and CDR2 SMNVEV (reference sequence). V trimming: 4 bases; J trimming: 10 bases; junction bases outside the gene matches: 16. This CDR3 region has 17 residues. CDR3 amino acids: CASSSLIGRGLRSPLHF. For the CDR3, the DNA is TGTGCCAGCAGTTCTTTGATTGGAAGGGGGCTGAGGTCACCCCTCCACTTT.

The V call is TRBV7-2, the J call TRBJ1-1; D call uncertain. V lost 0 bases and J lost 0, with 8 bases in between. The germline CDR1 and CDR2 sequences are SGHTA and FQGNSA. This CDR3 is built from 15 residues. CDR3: CASSLASRMNTEAFF. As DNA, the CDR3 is TGTGCCAGCAGCTTAGCTTCCAGGATGAACACTGAAGCTTTCTTT.

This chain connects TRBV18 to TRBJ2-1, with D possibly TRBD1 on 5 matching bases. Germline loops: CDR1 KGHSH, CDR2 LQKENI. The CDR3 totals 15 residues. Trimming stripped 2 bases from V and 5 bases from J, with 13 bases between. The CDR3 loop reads CASSPRGGSDNEQFF. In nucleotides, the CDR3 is TGTGCCAGCTCACCAAGGGGTGGGTCGGACAATGAGCAGTTCTTC.

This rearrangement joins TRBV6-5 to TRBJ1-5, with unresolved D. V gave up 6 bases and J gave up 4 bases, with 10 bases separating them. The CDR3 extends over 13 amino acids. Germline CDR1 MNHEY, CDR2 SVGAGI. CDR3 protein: CASRESPNQPQHF. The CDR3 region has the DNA TGTGCCAGCAGGGAGTCACCTAATCAGCCCCAGCATTTT.

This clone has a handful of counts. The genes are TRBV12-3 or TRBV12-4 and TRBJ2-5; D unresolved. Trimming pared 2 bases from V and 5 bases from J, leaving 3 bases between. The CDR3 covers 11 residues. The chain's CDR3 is CASSLSETQYF. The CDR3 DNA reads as TGTGCCAGCAGTTTAAGCGAGACCCAGTACTTC.